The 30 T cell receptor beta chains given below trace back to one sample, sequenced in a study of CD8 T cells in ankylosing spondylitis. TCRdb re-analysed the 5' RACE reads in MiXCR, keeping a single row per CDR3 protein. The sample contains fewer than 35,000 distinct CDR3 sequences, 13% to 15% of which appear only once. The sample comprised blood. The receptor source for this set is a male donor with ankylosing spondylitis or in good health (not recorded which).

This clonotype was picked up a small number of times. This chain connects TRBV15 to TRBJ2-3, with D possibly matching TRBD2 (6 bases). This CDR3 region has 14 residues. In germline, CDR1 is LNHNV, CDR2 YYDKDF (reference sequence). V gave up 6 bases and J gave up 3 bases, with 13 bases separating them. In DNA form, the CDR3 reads TGTGCCACCAGGTGGGTGGGAGGAACAGATACGCAGTATTTT. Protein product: CATRWVGGTDTQYF.

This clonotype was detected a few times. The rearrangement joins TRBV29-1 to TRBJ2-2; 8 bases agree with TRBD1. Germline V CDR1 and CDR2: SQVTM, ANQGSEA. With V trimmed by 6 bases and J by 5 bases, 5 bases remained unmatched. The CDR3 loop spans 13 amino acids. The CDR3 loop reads CSVRTGNTGELFF. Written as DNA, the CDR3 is TGCAGCGTGAGGACAGGGAATACCGGGGAGCTGTTTTTT.

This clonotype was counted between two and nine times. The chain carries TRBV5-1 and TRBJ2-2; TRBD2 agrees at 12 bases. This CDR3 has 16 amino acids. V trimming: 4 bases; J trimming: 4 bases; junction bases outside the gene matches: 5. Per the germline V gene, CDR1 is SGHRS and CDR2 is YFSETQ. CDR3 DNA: TGCGCCAGCAGCACAGCGGGACTAGCGGGCACCGGGGAGCTGTTTTTT. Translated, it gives CASSTAGLAGTGELFF.

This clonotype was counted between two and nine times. For the CDR3, the DNA is TGTGCCAGCAGTTTTTTACAGGGAGAGCAGTACTTC. Translated, it gives CASSFLQGEQYF. J is TRBJ2-7 and V is TRBV27, with a weak D call TRBD1 (6 bases). Germline values: CDR1 MNHEY, CDR2 SMNVEV (reference sequence). CDR3 length: 12 amino acids. V was shortened by 3 bases and J by 7 bases, with 10 bases between the two germline ends.

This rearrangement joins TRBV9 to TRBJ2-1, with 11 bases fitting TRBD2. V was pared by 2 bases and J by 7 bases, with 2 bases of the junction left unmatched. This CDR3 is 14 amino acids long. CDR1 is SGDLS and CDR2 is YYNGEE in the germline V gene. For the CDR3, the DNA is TGTGCCAGCAGCGTTTTAGCGGGAGGGAATGAGCAGTTCTTC. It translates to CASSVLAGGNEQFF.

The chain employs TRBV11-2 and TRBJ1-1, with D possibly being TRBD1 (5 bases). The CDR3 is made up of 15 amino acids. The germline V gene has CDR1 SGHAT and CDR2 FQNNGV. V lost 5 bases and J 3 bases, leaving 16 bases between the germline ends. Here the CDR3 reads CASSLRGLRDTEAFF. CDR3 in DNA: TGTGCCAGCAGCCTGAGGGGTTTGAGGGACACTGAAGCTTTCTTT.

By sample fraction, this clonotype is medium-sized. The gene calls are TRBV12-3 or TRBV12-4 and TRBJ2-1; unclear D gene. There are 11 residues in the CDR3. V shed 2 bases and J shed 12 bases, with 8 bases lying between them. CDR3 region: CASSLLGWQFF. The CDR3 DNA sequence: TGTGCCAGCAGTTTATTGGGTTGGCAGTTCTTC.

CDR3 in amino acids: CASSPRQSNTGELFF. The CDR3 DNA reads TGTGCCAGCAGCCCGAGACAGTCGAACACCGGGGAGCTGTTTTTT. The J gene is TRBJ2-2, the V gene TRBV27; D is perhaps TRBD1 (5 bases). Germline CDR1 reads MNHEY; CDR2 reads SMNVEV (reference sequence). The CDR3 is 15 amino acids. V was pared by 6 bases and J by 0 bases, with 11 bases between.

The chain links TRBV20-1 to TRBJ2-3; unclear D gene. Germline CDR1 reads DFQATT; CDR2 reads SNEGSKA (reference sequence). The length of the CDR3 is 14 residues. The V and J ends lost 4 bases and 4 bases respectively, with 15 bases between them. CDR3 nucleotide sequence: TGCAGTGCTACTGAACATCTTAGCCCAGATACGCAGTATTTT. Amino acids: CSATEHLSPDTQYF.

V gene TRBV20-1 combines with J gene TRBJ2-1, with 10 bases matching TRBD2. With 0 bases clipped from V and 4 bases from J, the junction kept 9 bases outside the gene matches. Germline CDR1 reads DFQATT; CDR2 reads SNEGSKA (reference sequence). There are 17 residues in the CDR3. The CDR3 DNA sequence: TGCAGTGCTAGAGATCTGGCTAGCGGGAGCAAGTACAATGAGCAGTTCTTC. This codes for CSARDLASGSKYNEQFF.

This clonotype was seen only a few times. The CDR3: CATSRDRLAGANDNEQFF. CDR3 DNA sequence: TGTGCCACCAGCAGAGATAGACTAGCGGGGGCAAACGACAATGAGCAGTTCTTC. The V call is TRBV15, the J call TRBJ2-1, with 12 bases identical to TRBD2. V dropped 0 bases and J dropped 5; count of bases not matched to a gene: 8. The V gene's germline CDR1 is LNHNV and CDR2 YYDKDF (reference sequence). The CDR3 is 18 amino acids.

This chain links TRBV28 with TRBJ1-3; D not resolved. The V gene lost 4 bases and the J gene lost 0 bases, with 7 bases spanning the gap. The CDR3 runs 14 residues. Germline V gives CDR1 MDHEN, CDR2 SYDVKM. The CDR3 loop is CASSYTVSGNTIYF. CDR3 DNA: TGTGCCAGCAGTTACACCGTCTCTGGAAACACCATATATTTT.

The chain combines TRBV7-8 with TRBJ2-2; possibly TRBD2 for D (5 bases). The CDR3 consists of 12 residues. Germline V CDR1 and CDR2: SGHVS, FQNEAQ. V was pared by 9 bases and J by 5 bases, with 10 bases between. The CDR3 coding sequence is TGTGCCAGGGTGGGAGAAACCGGGGAGCTGTTTTTT. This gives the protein CARVGETGELFF.

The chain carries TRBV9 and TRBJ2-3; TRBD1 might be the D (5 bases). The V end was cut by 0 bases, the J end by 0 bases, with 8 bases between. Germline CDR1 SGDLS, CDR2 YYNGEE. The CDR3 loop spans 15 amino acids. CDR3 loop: CASSVGGASTDTQYF. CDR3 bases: TGTGCCAGCAGCGTAGGTGGGGCTAGCACAGATACGCAGTATTTT.

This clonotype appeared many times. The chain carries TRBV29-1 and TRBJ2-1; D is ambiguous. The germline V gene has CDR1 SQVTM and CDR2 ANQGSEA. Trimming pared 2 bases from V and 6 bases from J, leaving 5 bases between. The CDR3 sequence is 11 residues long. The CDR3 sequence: CSVENPNEQFF. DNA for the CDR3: TGCAGCGTTGAAAACCCCAATGAGCAGTTCTTC.

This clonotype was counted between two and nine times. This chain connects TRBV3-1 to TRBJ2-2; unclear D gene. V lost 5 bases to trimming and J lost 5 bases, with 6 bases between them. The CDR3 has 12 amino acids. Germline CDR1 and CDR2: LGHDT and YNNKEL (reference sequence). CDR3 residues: CASSKGTGELFF. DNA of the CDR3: TGTGCCAGCAGCAAAGGAACCGGGGAGCTGTTTTTT.

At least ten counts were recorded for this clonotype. CDR3 in DNA: TGTGCCAGCAGTTTTGGCTACAATGAGCAGTTCTTC. It encodes CASSFGYNEQFF. This chain links TRBV12-3 or TRBV12-4 with TRBJ2-1; D is uncertain. The germline V and J ends were trimmed by 3 bases and 3 bases, with 3 bases remaining between them. The CDR3 runs 12 residues.

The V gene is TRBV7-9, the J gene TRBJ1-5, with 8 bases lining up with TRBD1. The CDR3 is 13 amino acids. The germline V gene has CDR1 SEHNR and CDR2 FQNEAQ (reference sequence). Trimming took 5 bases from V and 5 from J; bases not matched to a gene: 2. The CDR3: CASSLQGDQPQHF. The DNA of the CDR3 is TGTGCCAGCAGCCTACAGGGGGATCAGCCCCAGCATTTT.

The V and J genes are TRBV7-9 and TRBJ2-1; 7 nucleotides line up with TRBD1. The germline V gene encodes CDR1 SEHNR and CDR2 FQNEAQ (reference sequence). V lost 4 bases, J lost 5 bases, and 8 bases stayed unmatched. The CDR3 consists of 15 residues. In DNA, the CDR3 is TGTGCCAGCAGCTCGGACAGGACATGGGACAATGAGCAGTTCTTC. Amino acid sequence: CASSSDRTWDNEQFF.

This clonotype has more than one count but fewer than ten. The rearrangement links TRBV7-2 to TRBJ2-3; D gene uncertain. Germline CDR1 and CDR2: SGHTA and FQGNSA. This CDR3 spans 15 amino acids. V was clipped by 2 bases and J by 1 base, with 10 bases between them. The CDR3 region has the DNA TGTGCCAGCAGCTTAAGGTCATTTGGCACAGATACGCAGTATTTT. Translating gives CASSLRSFGTDTQYF.

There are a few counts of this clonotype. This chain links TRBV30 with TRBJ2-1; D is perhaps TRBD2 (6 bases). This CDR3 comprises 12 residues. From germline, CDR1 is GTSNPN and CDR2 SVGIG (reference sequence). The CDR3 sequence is CAGGRTNNEQFF. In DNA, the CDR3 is TGTGCGGGGGGTAGGACCAACAATGAGCAGTTCTTC.

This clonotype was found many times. The CDR3, as DNA: TGTGCCAGCAGCCGTAGCGGGAACACAGATACGCAGTATTTT. Amino acid sequence: CASSRSGNTDTQYF. This chain joins TRBV7-9 and TRBJ2-3; 8 bases align to TRBD2. This CDR3 spans 14 amino acids. CDR1 is SEHNR and CDR2 is FQNEAQ in the germline V gene (reference sequence). Unmatched junction bases numbered 3, after V lost 5 bases and J lost 2 bases.

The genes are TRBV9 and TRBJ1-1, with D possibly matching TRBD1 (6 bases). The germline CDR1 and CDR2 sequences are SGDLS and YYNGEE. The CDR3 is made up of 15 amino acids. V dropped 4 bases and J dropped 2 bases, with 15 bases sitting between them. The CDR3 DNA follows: TGTGCCAGCAGCCCAGGCAGGGGTAGCAACACTGAAGCTTTCTTT. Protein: CASSPGRGSNTEAFF.

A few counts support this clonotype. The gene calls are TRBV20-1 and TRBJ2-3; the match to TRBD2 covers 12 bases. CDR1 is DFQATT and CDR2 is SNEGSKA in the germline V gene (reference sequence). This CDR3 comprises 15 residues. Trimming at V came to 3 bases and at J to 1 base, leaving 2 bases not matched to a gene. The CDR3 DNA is TGCAGTGCTAGGCGACTAGCGGGGGGCACAGATACGCAGTATTTT. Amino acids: CSARRLAGGTDTQYF.

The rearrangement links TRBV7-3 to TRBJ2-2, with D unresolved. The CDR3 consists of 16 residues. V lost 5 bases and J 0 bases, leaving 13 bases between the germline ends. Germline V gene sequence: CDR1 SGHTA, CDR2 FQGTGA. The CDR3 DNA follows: TGTGCCAGCAGCCAATCCCCCTCGGCGAACACCGGGGAGCTGTTTTTT. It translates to CASSQSPSANTGELFF.

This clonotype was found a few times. Here the CDR3 reads CASSANPAPARGQSGYTF. The CDR3 nucleotides read TGTGCCAGCAGCGCCAACCCCGCTCCGGCCAGGGGGCAGTCTGGCTACACCTTC. V and J are TRBV9 and TRBJ1-2; 8 nucleotides align to TRBD1. CDR3 length: 18 residues. V lost 3 bases, J lost 7 bases, and 20 bases stayed unmatched. The germline gives CDR1 SGDLS, CDR2 YYNGEE. Full variable domain (remainder filled in from reference TRBV9 and TRBJ1-2): DSGVTQTPKHLITATGQRVTLRCSPRSGDLSVYWYQQSLDQGLQFLIQYYNGEERAKGNILERFSAQQFPDLHSELNLSSLELGDSALYFCASSANPAPARGQSGYTFGSGTRLTVV.

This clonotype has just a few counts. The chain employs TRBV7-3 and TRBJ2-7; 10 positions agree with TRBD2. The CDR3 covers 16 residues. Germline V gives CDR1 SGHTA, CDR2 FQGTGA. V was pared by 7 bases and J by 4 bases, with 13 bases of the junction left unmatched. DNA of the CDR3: TGTGCCAGCAAGGGGCTAGCGGGAGATATGTTTTACGAGCAGTACTTC. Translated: CASKGLAGDMFYEQYF.

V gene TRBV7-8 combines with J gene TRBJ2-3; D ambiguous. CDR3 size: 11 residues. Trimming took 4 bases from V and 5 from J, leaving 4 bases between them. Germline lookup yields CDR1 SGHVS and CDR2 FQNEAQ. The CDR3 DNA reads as TGTGCCAGCAGCTCATTAGATACGCAGTATTTT. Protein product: CASSSLDTQYF.

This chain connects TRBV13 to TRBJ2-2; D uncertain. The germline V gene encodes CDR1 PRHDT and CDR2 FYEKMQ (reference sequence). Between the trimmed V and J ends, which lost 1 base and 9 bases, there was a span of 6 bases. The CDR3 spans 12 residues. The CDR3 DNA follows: TGTGCCAGCAGCTTAGCAGCCAGGGAGCTGTTTTTT. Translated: CASSLAARELFF.

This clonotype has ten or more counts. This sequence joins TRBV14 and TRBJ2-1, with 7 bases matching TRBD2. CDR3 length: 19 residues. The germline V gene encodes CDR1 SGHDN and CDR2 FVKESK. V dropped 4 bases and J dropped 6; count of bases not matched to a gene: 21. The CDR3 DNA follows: TGTGCCAGCAGCCTAAGGTCTTTTACCAGCGGGGATCTCCGCAATGAGCAGTTCTTC. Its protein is CASSLRSFTSGDLRNEQFF.